One sample yielded the 31 T cell receptor beta chains listed below, sequenced in a study of T cells in pancreatic ductal adenocarcinoma. TCRdb's copy holds only in-frame clones and misses some; the assay was immunoSEQ multiplex PCR. The data hold about 97,000 clones, with nearly 95% observed a single time. No neoadjuvant therapy was given to the selected pancreatic ductal adenocarcinoma patients before their surgery. Sequenced input: PBMCs. The receptors shown here come from a human donor with pancreatic ductal adenocarcinoma.

V usage is TRBV11-2 and J usage is TRBJ1-1; D is perhaps TRBD1 (5 bases). The V end lost 3 bases, the J end lost 1 base, and 6 bases lay between the germline ends. CDR1 SGHAT and CDR2 FQNNGV come from the germline V gene. The CDR3 spans 13 residues. CDR3 DNA: TGTGCCAGCAGCTTTGACAGGAACACTGAAGCTTTCTTT. It is translated as CASSFDRNTEAFF.

CDR3 coding DNA: TGTGCCTGGAAAGACCGAAGGATGGGGACTAGCGGCCCGCAGTACTTC. Translation: CAWKDRRMGTSGPQYF. The chain uses TRBV30 and TRBJ2-7; 11 bases are shared with TRBD2. V lost 4 bases and J lost 9; bases outside the gene matches: 17. The CDR3 runs to 16 residues. CDR1 is GTSNPN, CDR2 SVGIG, per germline (reference sequence).

The rearrangement joins TRBV12-2 to TRBJ2-7; the table's D call TRBD2 went unverified against the DNA. TRBV12-2 has pseudogene status. The CDR3 has 15 amino acids. In DNA, the CDR3 is TGTGCAAGTCGCCCCATGGGGCAGGGAGGTCACGAGCAGTACTTC. Its protein is CASRPMGQGGHEQYF.

The rearrangement joins TRBV27 to TRBJ2-7; TRBD2 matches at 14 bases. The CDR3 length is 15 residues. Germline V lookup: CDR1 MNHEY, CDR2 SMNVEV (reference sequence). J was trimmed by 2 bases and V by 6 bases; bases with no gene match: 3. The CDR3: CASRSTSGRAYEQYF. CDR3 in DNA: TGTGCCAGCAGGTCGACTAGCGGGAGGGCCTACGAGCAGTACTTC.

This clone appeared once. The chain has TRBV28 and TRBJ2-3; D is possibly TRBD2 (7 bases). From germline, CDR1 is MDHEN and CDR2 SYDVKM. The V end was cut by 5 bases, the J end by 5 bases, with 20 bases between. The CDR3 is made up of 16 amino acids. The CDR3 DNA sequence: TGTGCCAGCAGTCTCCCCCGGGGGGCGGGGATAGATACGCAGTATTTT. This encodes CASSLPRGAGIDTQYF.

The CDR3, as DNA: TGTGCCAGCAGGGGGACAGAAGAGACCCAGTACTTC. This sequence encodes CASRGTEETQYF. The chain links TRBV9 to TRBJ2-5; 7 positions match TRBD1. The CDR3 length is 12 residues. V was pared by 5 bases and J by 3 bases, with 1 base of the junction left unmatched. CDR1 is SGDLS, CDR2 YYNGEE, per germline.

This chain uses TRBV5-4 with TRBJ2-7, with a weak D call TRBD2 (6 bases). V lost 0 bases and J lost 0, with 13 bases in between. The CDR3 consists of 16 residues. Germline CDR1 reads SGHNT; CDR2 reads YYREEE (reference sequence). The CDR3 sequence is CASSLAPYGSSYEQYF. CDR3 nucleotide sequence: TGTGCCAGCAGCTTGGCTCCTTACGGGAGCTCCTACGAGCAGTACTTC.

The genes are TRBV23-1 and TRBJ2-3; D possibly corresponds to TRBD1 (5 bases). TRBV23-1 is annotated as an ORF whose role is uncertain. Trimming cost V 4 bases and J 6 bases, with 14 bases left between them. This CDR3 contains 14 residues. In DNA, the CDR3 is TGCGCCAGCAGTCTGAAAAAAAACAGGGATACGCAGTATTTT. Translation: CASSLKKNRDTQYF.

This rearrangement joins TRBV10-3 to TRBJ1-4; possible D gene TRBD1, 6 bases. Germline assignment: CDR1 ENHRY and CDR2 SYGVKD. The length of the CDR3 is 16 residues. The germline V and J ends were trimmed by 3 bases and 0 bases, with 11 bases remaining between them. CDR3 DNA: TGTGCCATCAGTGAAGAGGGGGTGGCAACTAATGAAAAACTGTTTTTT. Translated, it gives CAISEEGVATNEKLFF.

The chain recombines TRBV10-3 with TRBJ2-7; 10 bases line up with TRBD2. CDR1 and CDR2 (germline): ENHRY, SYGVKD. CDR3 length: 15 amino acids. V shed 0 bases, J shed 5 bases, and the junction held 4 bases outside the gene matches. The CDR3 nucleotides read TGTGCCATCAGTGAGTCCGGGACTAGCGTCGACGAGCAGTACTTC. This codes for CAISESGTSVDEQYF.

The chain combines TRBV10-3 with TRBJ2-7; possible D gene TRBD2, 6 bases. Germline CDR1 reads ENHRY; CDR2 reads SYGVKD. The germline V and J ends were trimmed by 8 bases and 6 bases, with 14 bases remaining between them. This CDR3 comprises 12 residues. The DNA of the CDR3 is TGTGCCATCGGGGGGACTGAGGGCGAGCAGTACTTC. Its protein product is CAIGGTEGEQYF.

This chain joins TRBV29-1 and TRBJ1-1; D is unclear. V was pared by 4 bases and J by 2 bases, with 14 bases between. CDR3 length equals 14 residues. Germline CDR1 is SQVTM and CDR2 is ANQGSEA. The CDR3 nucleotides read TGCAGCGTTGCCCCACTAGTCCCTAACACTGAAGCTTTCTTT. Its protein product is CSVAPLVPNTEAFF.

V gene TRBV7-9 combines with J gene TRBJ1-1; 7 nucleotides line up with TRBD1. The CDR3 is 17 amino acids. Trimming cost V 1 base and J 2 bases; bases outside gene matches: 10. Germline CDR1 SEHNR, CDR2 FQNEAQ (reference sequence). CDR3 sequence reads: CASSLGQNRGINTEAFF. The CDR3 DNA reads as TGTGCCAGCAGCTTAGGGCAAAACAGGGGCATCAACACTGAAGCTTTCTTT. Full variable domain (rest looked up from reference TRBV7-9 and TRBJ1-1): DTGVSQNPRHKITKRGQNVTFRCDPISEHNRLYWYRQTLGQGPEFLTYFQNEAQLEKSRLLSDRFSAERPKGSFSTLEIQRTEQGDSAMYLCASSLGQNRGINTEAFFGQGTRLTVV.

The chain recombines TRBV7-9 with TRBJ1-4; TRBD1 is a possible D gene (5 bases). Trimming took off 5 bases at V and 7 bases at J, with 14 bases between the two ends. The germline V gene encodes CDR1 SEHNR and CDR2 FQNEAQ (reference sequence). There are 14 residues in the CDR3. The CDR3 protein is CASSPGGTLEKLFF. The DNA for the CDR3 is TGTGCCAGCAGCCCCGGCGGGACCCTTGAAAAACTGTTTTTT.

The rearrangement joins TRBV4-2 to TRBJ2-7, with D maybe TRBD2 (6 bases). In germline, CDR1 is LGHNA, CDR2 YNFKEQ. This CDR3 is 14 amino acids long. V lost 1 base and J 6 bases, leaving 13 bases between the germline ends. DNA of the CDR3: TGTGCCAGCAGCCAAGCGCGACTAGGGGCCGAGCAGTACTTC. Translating gives CASSQARLGAEQYF.

In its sample, this clone was seen once. The CDR3 region is CASSEGYSTSYGYTF. CDR3 in DNA: TGTGCCAGCAGTGAAGGCTACAGTACTTCATATGGCTACACCTTC. The chain uses TRBV2 and TRBJ1-2; D is uncertain. The CDR3 is made up of 15 amino acids. The V end lost 1 base, the J end lost 5 bases, and 14 bases lay between the germline ends. The germline V gene has CDR1 SNHLY and CDR2 FYNNEI. Looking up the rest from reference TRBV2 and TRBJ1-2 gives the full variable domain: EPEVTQTPSHQVTQMGQEVILRCVPISNHLYFYWYRQILGQKVEFLVSFYNNEISEKSEIFDDQFSVERPDGSNFTLKIRSTKLEDSAMYFCASSEGYSTSYGYTFGSGTRLTVV.

This clone was picked up one time. CDR3 sequence reads: CASSIDHGGSTEAFF. CDR3 DNA sequence: TGTGCCAGTAGTATAGATCATGGAGGGAGCACTGAAGCTTTCTTT. The V call is TRBV19, the J call TRBJ1-1; unclear D gene. CDR3 size: 15 residues. The V end lost 0 bases, the J end lost 4 bases, and 12 bases lay between the germline ends. Germline V lookup: CDR1 LNHDA, CDR2 SQIVND (reference sequence).

This clone was observed once. This chain joins TRBV6-5 and TRBJ2-7, with D possibly TRBD1 on 5 matching bases. V dropped 4 bases and J dropped 6 bases, with 16 bases sitting between them. The length of the CDR3 is 14 residues. Per germline, CDR1 MNHEY and CDR2 SVGAGI. CDR3 sequence (DNA): TGTGCCAGCAGTTCGCAGGCTGGGGCGGCCGAGCAGTACTTC. It is translated as CASSSQAGAAEQYF.

The chain links TRBV29-1 to TRBJ2-3; 12 nucleotides line up with TRBD1. Germline CDR1 reads SQVTM; CDR2 reads ANQGSEA. The CDR3 totals 15 residues. Germline trimming cut 6 bases from V and 6 bases from J; bases unmatched to any gene: 10. CDR3 nucleotide sequence: TGCAGCGTCGAGGACCGGGACAGGGGGCGGGATACGCAGTATTTT. This translates into CSVEDRDRGRDTQYF.

The chain carries TRBV2 and TRBJ1-3, with TRBD1 matching 7 bases. The CDR3 covers 16 residues. CDR1 and CDR2 (germline): SNHLY, FYNNEI. With 6 bases clipped from V and 4 bases from J, the junction kept 12 bases outside the gene matches. As DNA, the CDR3 is TGTGCCAGCAGCTCCTTGTCTGGGACAGTCGGAAACACCATATATTTT. It is translated as CASSSLSGTVGNTIYF.

The chain is built from TRBV9 and TRBJ1-3; 10 nucleotides align to TRBD1. V lost 4 bases to trimming and J lost 1 base; unmatched junction nucleotides: 11. Germline CDR1 is SGDLS and CDR2 is YYNGEE. This CDR3 has 18 residues. The CDR3 region is CASSTRDRGWRSGNTIYF. The CDR3 DNA reads TGTGCCAGCAGCACCCGGGACAGGGGTTGGAGGTCTGGAAACACCATATATTTT.

The gene calls are TRBV27 and TRBJ1-5; 8 nucleotides match TRBD1. This CDR3 comprises 15 residues. Unmatched junction bases numbered 10, after V lost 6 bases and J lost 6 bases. Looked up from germline, CDR1 is MNHEY and CDR2 is SMNVEV (reference sequence). CDR3 bases: TGTGCCAGCAGGCCCGCAGGGGGCGCGGGTCAGCCCCAGCATTTT. Translating gives CASRPAGGAGQPQHF.

This chain uses TRBV5-6 with TRBJ2-1; 11 nucleotides match TRBD2. Germline V gives CDR1 SGHDT, CDR2 YYEEEE. The V segment lost 5 bases and the J segment 3 bases; nucleotides outside the gene matches: 7. The CDR3 contains 16 residues. CDR3 in amino acids: CASRFLTSGSYNEQFF. CDR3 coding DNA: TGTGCCAGCAGATTTCTTACTAGCGGGAGCTACAATGAGCAGTTCTTC.

The chain joins TRBV4-1 to TRBJ1-5, with 7 bases that match TRBD1. CDR1 and CDR2 (germline): MGHRA, YSYEKL. V shed 1 base and J 6 bases; nucleotides not matched to a gene: 6. The CDR3 extends over 15 amino acids. The CDR3 is CASSQVTGIGQPQHF. The CDR3, as DNA: TGCGCCAGCAGCCAAGTGACAGGGATTGGTCAGCCCCAGCATTTT.

V gene TRBV18 combines with J gene TRBJ1-2; D not certain. This CDR3 region has 14 residues. Germline V gene sequence: CDR1 KGHSH, CDR2 LQKENI. V was shortened by 1 base and J by 7 bases, with 13 bases between the two germline ends. The CDR3 DNA follows: TGTGCCAGCTCACCACAGTTAGGGAGTGTTGGCTACACCTTC. Amino acid sequence: CASSPQLGSVGYTF.

The V gene is TRBV10-2, the J gene TRBJ2-2, with 10 bases that match TRBD1. Trimming removed 8 bases from V and 7 bases from J; junction bases left unmatched: 7. From germline, CDR1 is WSHSY and CDR2 SAAADI. The CDR3 contains 14 residues. The CDR3 nucleotides read TGCGCCAGCGTAGGACAGGGGGATGTCGGGGAGCTGTTTTTT. It translates to CASVGQGDVGELFF.

The CDR3 coding sequence is TGCAGCGTTGAAGGAGGAGGGAGCACCCAGTACTTC. Its protein is CSVEGGGSTQYF. J is TRBJ2-5 and V is TRBV29-1; TRBD2 is a possible D gene (6 bases). The V and J ends lost 1 base and 8 bases respectively, with 11 bases between them. Germline CDR1 reads SQVTM; CDR2 reads ANQGSEA. The CDR3 has 12 residues.

The chain carries TRBV19 and TRBJ1-1; perhaps TRBD1 as D (6 bases). The CDR3 totals 14 residues. The V end lost 2 bases, the J end lost 7 bases, and 14 bases lay between the germline ends. Per germline, CDR1 LNHDA and CDR2 SQIVND (reference sequence). The CDR3 DNA is TGTGCCAGTAGTATAACCCGACAGGAGAGTGAAGCTTTCTTT. Amino acid sequence: CASSITRQESEAFF. Full variable domain (rest looked up from reference TRBV19 and TRBJ1-1): DGGITQSPKYLFRKEGQNVTLSCEQNLNHDAMYWYRQDPGQGLRLIYYSQIVNDFQKGDIAEGYSVSREKKESFPLTVTSAQKNPTAFYLCASSITRQESEAFFGQGTRLTVV.

The rearrangement links TRBV7-9 to TRBJ1-4, with TRBD1 matching over 10 bases. Germline loops: CDR1 SEHNR, CDR2 FQNEAQ (reference sequence). With V trimmed by 5 bases and J by 8 bases, 5 bases remained unmatched. The CDR3 contains 14 residues. Here the CDR3 reads CASSRDRGGEKLFF. DNA of the CDR3: TGTGCCAGCAGCCGGGACAGGGGAGGAGAAAAACTGTTTTTT.

This clone was seen a single time. This chain uses TRBV28 with TRBJ2-3; a possible D gene is TRBD1 (9 bases). Germline V lookup: CDR1 MDHEN, CDR2 SYDVKM. V gave up 8 bases and J gave up 5 bases, with 20 bases separating them. This CDR3 has 15 residues. The CDR3, as DNA: TGTGCCAGCTCAACCGGGACAGGGACTAGAGATACGCAGTATTTT. Protein sequence: CASSTGTGTRDTQYF.

V and J are TRBV29-1 and TRBJ2-3; 7 bases fit TRBD2. This CDR3 region has 13 residues. CDR1 is SQVTM, CDR2 ANQGSEA, per germline. Losses at the gene ends were 6 bases for V and 2 bases for J; bases not matched to a gene: 5. For the CDR3, the DNA is TGCAGCGTGGGACTACTGAACACAGATACGCAGTATTTT. It translates to CSVGLLNTDTQYF.